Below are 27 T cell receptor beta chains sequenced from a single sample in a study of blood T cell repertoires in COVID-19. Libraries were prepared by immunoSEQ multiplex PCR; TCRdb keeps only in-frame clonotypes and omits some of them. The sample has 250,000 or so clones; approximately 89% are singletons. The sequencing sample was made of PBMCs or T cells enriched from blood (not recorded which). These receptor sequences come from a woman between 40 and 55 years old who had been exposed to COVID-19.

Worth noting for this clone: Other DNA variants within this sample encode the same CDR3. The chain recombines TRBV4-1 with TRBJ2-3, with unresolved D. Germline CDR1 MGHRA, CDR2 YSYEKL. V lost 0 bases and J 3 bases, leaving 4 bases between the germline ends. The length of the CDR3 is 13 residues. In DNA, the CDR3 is TGCGCCAGCAGCCAAGACAGAACAGATACGCAGTATTTT. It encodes CASSQDRTDTQYF.

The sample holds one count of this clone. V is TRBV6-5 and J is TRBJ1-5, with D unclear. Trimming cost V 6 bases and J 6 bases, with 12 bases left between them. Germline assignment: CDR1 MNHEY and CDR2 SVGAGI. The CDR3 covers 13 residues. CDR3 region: CASSRGGFQPQHF. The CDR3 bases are TGTGCCAGCAGCCGCGGAGGGTTTCAGCCCCAGCATTTT.

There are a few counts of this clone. The CDR3 DNA follows: TGCAGCACAAAGTCAACTACGAACACCGGGGAGCTGTTTTTT. It is translated as CSTKSTTNTGELFF. The V gene is TRBV29-1, the J gene TRBJ2-2; no definite D call. With 8 bases removed from V and 0 bases from J, the gap between germline ends came to 13 bases. This CDR3 is 14 amino acids long. Germline CDR1 SQVTM, CDR2 ANQGSEA.

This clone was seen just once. The CDR3 bases are TGTGCCAGCAGCAACCTAGCGGGGGTTTTAGATACGCAGTATTTT. Translated, it gives CASSNLAGVLDTQYF. The V gene is TRBV11-2, the J gene TRBJ2-3; 10 bases map to TRBD2. This CDR3 is 15 amino acids long. V was clipped by 5 bases and J by 5 bases; unmatched bases: 7. Per germline, CDR1 SGHAT and CDR2 FQNNGV. Using reference TRBV11-2 and TRBJ2-3 for the parts outside the CDR3, the full variable domain is EAGVAQSPRYKIIEKRQSVAFWCNPISGHATLYWYQQILGQGPKLLIQFQNNGVVDDSQLPKDRFSAERLKGVDSTLKIQPAKLEDSAVYLCASSNLAGVLDTQYFGPGTRLTVL.

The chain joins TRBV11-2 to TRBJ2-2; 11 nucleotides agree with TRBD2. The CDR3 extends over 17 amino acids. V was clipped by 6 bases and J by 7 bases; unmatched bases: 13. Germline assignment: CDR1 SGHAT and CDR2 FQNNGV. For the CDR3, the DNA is TGTGCCAGCAGAAAGGGGACTAGCGGCGAAATTTACGGGGAGCTGTTTTTT. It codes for CASRKGTSGEIYGELFF.

In nucleotides, the CDR3 is TGTGCCAGTAGTCCACGACTGAGGGGGATCTACAATGAGCAGTTCTTC. Its translation: CASSPRLRGIYNEQFF. The chain employs TRBV19 and TRBJ2-1; D possibly corresponds to TRBD1 (6 bases). The germline V gene encodes CDR1 LNHDA and CDR2 SQIVND (reference sequence). This CDR3 is built from 16 residues. Deletions cut 5 bases from V and 3 bases from J, with 17 bases between.

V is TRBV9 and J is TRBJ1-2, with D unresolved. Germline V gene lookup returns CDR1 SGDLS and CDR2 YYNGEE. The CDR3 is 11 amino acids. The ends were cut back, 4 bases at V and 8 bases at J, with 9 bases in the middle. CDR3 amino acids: CASSSSGGYTF. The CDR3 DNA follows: TGTGCCAGCAGCTCTAGTGGAGGCTACACCTTC.

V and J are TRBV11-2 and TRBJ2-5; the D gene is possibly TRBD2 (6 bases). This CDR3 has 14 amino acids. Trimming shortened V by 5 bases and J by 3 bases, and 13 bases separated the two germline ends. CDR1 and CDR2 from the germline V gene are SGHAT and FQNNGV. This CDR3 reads CASSPAGRKETQYF. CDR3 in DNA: TGTGCCAGCAGCCCAGCCGGGAGAAAAGAGACCCAGTACTTC.

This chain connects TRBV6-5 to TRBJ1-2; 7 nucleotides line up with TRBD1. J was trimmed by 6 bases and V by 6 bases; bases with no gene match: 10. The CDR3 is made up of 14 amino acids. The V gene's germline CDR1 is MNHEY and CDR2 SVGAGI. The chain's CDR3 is CASSRQTGNHGYTF. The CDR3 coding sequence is TGTGCCAGCAGCCGCCAGACAGGGAATCATGGCTACACCTTC.

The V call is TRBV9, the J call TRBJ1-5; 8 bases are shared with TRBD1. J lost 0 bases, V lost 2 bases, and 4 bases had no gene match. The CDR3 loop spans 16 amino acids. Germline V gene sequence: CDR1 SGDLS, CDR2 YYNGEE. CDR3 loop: CASSVGTGDSNQPQHF. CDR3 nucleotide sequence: TGTGCCAGCAGCGTTGGGACAGGAGATAGCAATCAGCCCCAGCATTTT.

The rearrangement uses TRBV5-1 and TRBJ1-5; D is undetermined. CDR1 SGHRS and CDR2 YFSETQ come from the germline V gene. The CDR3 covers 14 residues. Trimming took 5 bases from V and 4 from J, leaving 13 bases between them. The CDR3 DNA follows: TGCGCCAGCAGTTATCGGGGTGGTAATCAGCCCCAGCATTTT. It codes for CASSYRGGNQPQHF.

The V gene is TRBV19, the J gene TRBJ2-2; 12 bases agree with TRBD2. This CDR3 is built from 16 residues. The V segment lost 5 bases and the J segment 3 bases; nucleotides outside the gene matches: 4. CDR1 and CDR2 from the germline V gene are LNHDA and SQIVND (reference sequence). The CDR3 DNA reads TGTGCCAGTAGTCCCAGACTAGCGGGGGACACCGGGGAGCTGTTTTTT. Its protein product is CASSPRLAGDTGELFF.

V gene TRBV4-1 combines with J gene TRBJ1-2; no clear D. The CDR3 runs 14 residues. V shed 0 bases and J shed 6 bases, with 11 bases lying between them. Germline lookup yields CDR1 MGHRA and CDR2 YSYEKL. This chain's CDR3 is CASSQETPVDGYTF. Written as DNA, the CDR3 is TGCGCCAGCAGCCAAGAGACACCGGTGGATGGCTACACCTTC.

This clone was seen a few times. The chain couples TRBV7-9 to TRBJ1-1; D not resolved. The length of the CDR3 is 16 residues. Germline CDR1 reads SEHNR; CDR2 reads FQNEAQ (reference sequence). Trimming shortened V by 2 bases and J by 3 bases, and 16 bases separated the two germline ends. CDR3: CASSLWSPSGYTEAFF. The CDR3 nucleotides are TGTGCCAGCAGCTTATGGTCCCCCTCCGGTTACACTGAAGCTTTCTTT.

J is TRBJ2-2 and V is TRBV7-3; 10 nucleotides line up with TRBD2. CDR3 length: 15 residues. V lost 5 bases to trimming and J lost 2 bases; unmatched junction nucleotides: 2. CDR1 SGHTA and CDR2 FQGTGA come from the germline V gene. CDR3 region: CASSRLAGNTGELFF. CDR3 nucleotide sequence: TGTGCCAGCAGCAGACTAGCGGGCAACACCGGGGAGCTGTTTTTT.

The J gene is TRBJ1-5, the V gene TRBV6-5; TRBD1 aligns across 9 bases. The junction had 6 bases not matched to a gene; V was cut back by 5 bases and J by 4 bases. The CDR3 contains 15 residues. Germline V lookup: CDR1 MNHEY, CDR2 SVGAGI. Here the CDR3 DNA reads TGTGCCAGCAGTCCCGGGACAGGGAATAATCAGCCCCAGCATTTT. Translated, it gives CASSPGTGNNQPQHF.

The CDR3 region is CASSRRPSGEKLFF. The CDR3 DNA reads TGTGCCAGCAGCAGAAGGCCCTCGGGTGAAAAACTGTTTTTT. The V and J genes are TRBV11-3 and TRBJ1-4, with D hard to call. V was cut by 5 bases and J by 7 bases, with 14 bases left in between. CDR1 SGHNT and CDR2 YENEEA come from the germline V gene. This CDR3 is built from 14 residues. Complete variable domain (other parts from reference TRBV11-3 and TRBJ1-4): EAGVVQSPRYKIIEKKQPVAFWCNPISGHNTLYWYLQNLGQGPELLIRYENEEAVDDSQLPKDRFSAERLKGVDSTLKIQPAELGDSAVYLCASSRRPSGEKLFFGSGTQLSVL.

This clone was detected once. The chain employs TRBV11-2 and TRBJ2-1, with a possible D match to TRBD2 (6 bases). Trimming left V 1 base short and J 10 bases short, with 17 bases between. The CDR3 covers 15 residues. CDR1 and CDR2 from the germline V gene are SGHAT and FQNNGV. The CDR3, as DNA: TGTGCCAGCAGCTTAGTTGGGGGAGGAGCCAGGGAGCAGTTCTTC. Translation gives CASSLVGGGAREQFF.

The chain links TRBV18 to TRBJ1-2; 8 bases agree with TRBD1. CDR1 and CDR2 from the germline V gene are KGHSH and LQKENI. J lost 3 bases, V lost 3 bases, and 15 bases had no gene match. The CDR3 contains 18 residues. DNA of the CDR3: TGTGCCAGCTCACCTTCACAACGGACAGGGCTATTTGACTATGGCTACACCTTC. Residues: CASSPSQRTGLFDYGYTF.

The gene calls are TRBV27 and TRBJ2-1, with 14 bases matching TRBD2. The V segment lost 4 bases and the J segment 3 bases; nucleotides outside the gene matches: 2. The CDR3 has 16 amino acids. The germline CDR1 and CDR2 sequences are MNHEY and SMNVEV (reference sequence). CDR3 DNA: TGTGCCAGCAGTTCGGGGACTAGCGGGGGCTACAATGAGCAGTTCTTC. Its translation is CASSSGTSGGYNEQFF.

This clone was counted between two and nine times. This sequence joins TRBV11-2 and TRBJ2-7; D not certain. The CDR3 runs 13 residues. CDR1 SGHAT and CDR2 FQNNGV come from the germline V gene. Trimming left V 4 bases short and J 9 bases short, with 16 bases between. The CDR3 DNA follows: TGTGCCAGCAGCTCCCAACCCCCGGTCGTGCAGTACGTC. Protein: CASSSQPPVVQYV.

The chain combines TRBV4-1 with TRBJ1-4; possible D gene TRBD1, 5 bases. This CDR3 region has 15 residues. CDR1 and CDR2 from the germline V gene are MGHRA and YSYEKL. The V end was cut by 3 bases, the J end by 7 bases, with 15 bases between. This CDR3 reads CASSQGGFQGEKLFF. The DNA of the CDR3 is TGCGCCAGCAGCCAGGGGGGGTTTCAGGGTGAAAAACTGTTTTTT.

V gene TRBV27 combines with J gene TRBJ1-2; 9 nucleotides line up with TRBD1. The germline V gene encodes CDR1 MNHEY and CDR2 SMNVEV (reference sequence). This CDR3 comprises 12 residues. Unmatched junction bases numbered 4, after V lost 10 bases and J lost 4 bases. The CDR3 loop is CATSTGGYGYTF. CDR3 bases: TGTGCCACCTCGACAGGGGGCTATGGCTACACCTTC.

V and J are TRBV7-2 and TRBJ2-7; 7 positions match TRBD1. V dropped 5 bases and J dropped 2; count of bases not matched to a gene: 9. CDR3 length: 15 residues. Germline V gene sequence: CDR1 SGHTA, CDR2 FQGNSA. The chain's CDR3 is CASSIEGALPYEQYF. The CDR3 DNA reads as TGTGCCAGCAGCATAGAGGGGGCGCTCCCCTACGAGCAGTACTTC.

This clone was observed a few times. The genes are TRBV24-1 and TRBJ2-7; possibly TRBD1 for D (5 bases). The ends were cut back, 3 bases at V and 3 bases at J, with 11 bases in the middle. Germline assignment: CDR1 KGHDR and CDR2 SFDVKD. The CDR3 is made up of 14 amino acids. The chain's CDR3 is CATSDGGHDYEQYF. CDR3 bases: TGTGCCACCAGTGATGGTGGACACGACTACGAGCAGTACTTC.

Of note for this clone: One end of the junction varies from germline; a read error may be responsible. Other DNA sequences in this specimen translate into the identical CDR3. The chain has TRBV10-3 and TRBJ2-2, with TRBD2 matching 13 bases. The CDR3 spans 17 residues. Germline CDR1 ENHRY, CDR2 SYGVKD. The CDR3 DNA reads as TGTGCCATCAGCGGACTAGCGGGAGTGTTGAACACCGGGGAACTGTTTTTT. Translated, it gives CAISGLAGVLNTGELFF.

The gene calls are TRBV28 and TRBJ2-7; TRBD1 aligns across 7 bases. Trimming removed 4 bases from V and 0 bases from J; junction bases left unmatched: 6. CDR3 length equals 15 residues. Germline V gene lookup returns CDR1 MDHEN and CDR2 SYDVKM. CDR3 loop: CASSSGGSFSYEQYF. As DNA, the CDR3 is TGTGCCAGCAGTTCAGGGGGTAGTTTCTCCTACGAGCAGTACTTC.